A single sample is the source of the 27 T cell receptor beta chains below, sequenced in a study of cytomegalovirus exposure and HLA in healthy donors. It was with 60 Vbeta and 13 Jbeta primers that the PCR ran. Profiling relied on immunoSEQ multiplex PCR, and the TCRdb table lists in-frame clones only, not all of them. The table has 100,000 to 150,000 clones, 80% seen once; the top ten hold approximately 8.8%. Sequencing input: PBMCs. These receptors came from a female donor in good health and CMV-seropositive.

This clone has more than one count but fewer than ten. The chain links TRBV5-1 to TRBJ1-1; 7 bases map to TRBD1. The CDR3 sequence is 14 residues long. Trimming removed 4 bases from V and 1 base from J; junction bases left unmatched: 4. In germline, CDR1 is SGHRS, CDR2 YFSETQ. This CDR3 is CASSIDRANTEAFF. The DNA of the CDR3 is TGCGCCAGCAGCATAGACAGGGCGAACACTGAAGCTTTCTTT.

J is TRBJ1-4 and V is TRBV5-1, with 7 bases that match TRBD1. V lost 3 bases and J lost 0; bases outside the gene matches: 2. The germline CDR1 and CDR2 sequences are SGHRS and YFSETQ. The CDR3 contains 15 residues. The CDR3 spells CASSWDSATNEKLFF. The DNA for the CDR3 is TGCGCCAGCAGCTGGGACAGTGCAACTAATGAAAAACTGTTTTTT.

This chain uses TRBV15 with TRBJ1-2; possible D gene TRBD1, 6 bases. The CDR3 spans 15 residues. Germline V gene sequence: CDR1 LNHNV, CDR2 YYDKDF (reference sequence). Trimming took off 6 bases at V and 2 bases at J, with 16 bases between the two ends. For the CDR3, the DNA is TGTGCCACCAGACGAGGGGGTGTCGAGAACTATGGCTACACCTTC. It specifies CATRRGGVENYGYTF.

The genes are TRBV18 and TRBJ2-7; D is unclear. V lost 1 base to trimming and J lost 3 bases, with 10 bases between them. CDR3 size: 14 residues. Germline loops: CDR1 KGHSH, CDR2 LQKENI. The CDR3, as DNA: TGTGCCAGCTCACCACATCCCCTGAGCTACGAGCAGTACTTC. It yields the protein CASSPHPLSYEQYF. The variable domain in full, completed from reference TRBV18 and TRBJ2-7, reads NAGVMQNPRHLVRRRGQEARLRCSPMKGHSHVYWYRQLPEEGLKFMVYLQKENIIDESGMPKERFSAEFPKEGPSILRIQQVVRGDSAAYFCASSPHPLSYEQYFGPGTRLTVT.

V gene TRBV5-1 combines with J gene TRBJ2-3, with 9 bases aligning to TRBD1. CDR1 is SGHRS and CDR2 is YFSETQ in the germline V gene. V lost 4 bases, J lost 3 bases, and 6 bases stayed unmatched. The length of the CDR3 is 15 residues. This CDR3 is CASSMGQGGTDTQYF. The CDR3, as DNA: TGCGCCAGCAGCATGGGACAGGGTGGTACAGATACGCAGTATTTT.

The chain employs TRBV19 and TRBJ1-5; D may be TRBD1 (6 bases). With 0 bases removed from V and 9 bases from J, the gap between germline ends came to 18 bases. Per germline, CDR1 LNHDA and CDR2 SQIVND (reference sequence). This CDR3 is 16 amino acids long. The CDR3 coding sequence is TGTGCCAGTAGTATAGATTGGGGGGGGCCCGTGGGGCCCCAGCATTTT. It specifies CASSIDWGGPVGPQHF.

CDR3 nucleotide sequence: TGTGCCTGGAGTGTAGCGGGGGGGCTTAGCAATGAGCAGTTCTTC. It codes for CAWSVAGGLSNEQFF. The chain employs TRBV30 and TRBJ2-1, with 10 positions matching TRBD2. CDR1 is GTSNPN and CDR2 is SVGIG in the germline V gene (reference sequence). The CDR3 is 15 residues long. With 0 bases clipped from V and 6 bases from J, the junction kept 5 bases outside the gene matches.

The chain uses TRBV5-1 and TRBJ1-1; a weak D match, TRBD1 (6 bases). The CDR3 has 14 residues. Trimming removed 3 bases at V and 4 bases at J, with 13 bases between. The V gene's germline CDR1 is SGHRS and CDR2 YFSETQ. CDR3 region: CASSWNRVGTEAFF. The CDR3 DNA reads TGCGCCAGCAGCTGGAACAGGGTGGGCACTGAAGCTTTCTTT.

The chain links TRBV27 to TRBJ2-5; TRBD2 matches 7 bases. The ends lost 2 bases at V and 4 bases at J; junction bases unmatched: 10. The CDR3 is 16 residues long. Germline V lookup: CDR1 MNHEY, CDR2 SMNVEV (reference sequence). The CDR3 region is CASSLNLGSGAETQYF. The CDR3 region has the DNA TGTGCCAGCAGTTTAAATCTGGGGAGCGGGGCAGAGACCCAGTACTTC.

This clone showed up just a few times. The chain joins TRBV10-3 to TRBJ1-5; 7 bases line up with TRBD1. This CDR3 contains 13 residues. The V and J ends lost 8 bases and 1 base, in that order; junction bases with no gene match: 2. Germline V gives CDR1 ENHRY, CDR2 SYGVKD. This CDR3 reads CAIGTDSNQPQHF. DNA of the CDR3: TGTGCCATCGGGACAGACAGCAATCAGCCCCAGCATTTT.

The chain couples TRBV4-3 to TRBJ1-6, with D hard to call. Per germline, CDR1 LGHNA and CDR2 YSLEER. This CDR3 region has 19 residues. Trimming cost V 4 bases and J 7 bases, with 26 bases left between them. Written as DNA, the CDR3 is TGCGCCAGCAGCCTCAACCGGGTAAGGATGGGGTGGGAGAATTCACCCCTCCACTTT. As protein: CASSLNRVRMGWENSPLHF.

The rearrangement links TRBV6-5 to TRBJ1-2; a weak D match, TRBD1 (6 bases). Germline CDR1 MNHEY, CDR2 SVGAGI. This CDR3 has 14 amino acids. V shed 2 bases and J shed 6 bases, with 13 bases lying between them. CDR3 protein: CASSYRGQSHGYTF. In nucleotides, the CDR3 is TGTGCCAGCAGTTACCGAGGACAGTCCCATGGCTACACCTTC.

The sample holds one count of this clone. This sequence joins TRBV7-9 and TRBJ1-6; 7 bases match TRBD1. The CDR3 contains 15 residues. Per germline, CDR1 SEHNR and CDR2 FQNEAQ (reference sequence). J was trimmed by 6 bases and V by 5 bases; bases with no gene match: 7. The CDR3 loop is CASSPRTGSNSPLHF. CDR3 DNA sequence: TGTGCCAGCAGCCCCAGGACAGGATCTAATTCACCCCTCCACTTT.

The gene calls are TRBV6-5 and TRBJ2-7; tentative D call: TRBD1 (6 bases). The CDR3 is 13 amino acids. Germline V gene lookup returns CDR1 MNHEY and CDR2 SVGAGI. V was clipped by 2 bases and J by 3 bases, with 8 bases between them. The CDR3 spells CASSYRDNYEQYF. CDR3 DNA: TGTGCCAGCAGTTACAGGGACAACTACGAGCAGTACTTC.

The rearrangement uses TRBV7-9 and TRBJ1-2; D is undetermined. The germline V gene has CDR1 SEHNR and CDR2 FQNEAQ (reference sequence). V was shortened by 5 bases and J by 5 bases, with 9 bases between the two germline ends. This CDR3 is 12 amino acids long. The chain's CDR3 is CASSTEVYGYTF. The CDR3 nucleotides read TGTGCCAGCAGCACCGAGGTATATGGCTACACCTTC. Drawing the rest from reference TRBV7-9 and TRBJ1-2, the complete variable domain is DTGVSQNPRHKITKRGQNVTFRCDPISEHNRLYWYRQTLGQGPEFLTYFQNEAQLEKSRLLSDRFSAERPKGSFSTLEIQRTEQGDSAMYLCASSTEVYGYTFGSGTRLTVV.

The sample holds one count of this clone. The V gene is TRBV4-2, the J gene TRBJ1-4, with a weak D call TRBD1 (6 bases). V lost 1 base, J lost 7 bases, and 10 bases lay in between. The CDR3 runs 14 residues. Germline V gives CDR1 LGHNA, CDR2 YNFKEQ. CDR3 bases: TGTGCCAGCAGCCAAGTCAGGGGTAGTGAAAAACTGTTTTTT. Translating it yields CASSQVRGSEKLFF.

The rearrangement links TRBV5-4 to TRBJ2-3; 11 nucleotides line up with TRBD2. This CDR3 is 17 amino acids long. Germline V gene sequence: CDR1 SGHNT, CDR2 YYREEE (reference sequence). The trim removed 0 bases at V and 2 bases at J, leaving 5 bases unmatched. CDR3 loop: CASSLDPSGGHTDTQYF. The CDR3 bases are TGTGCCAGCAGCTTGGATCCTAGCGGGGGGCACACAGATACGCAGTATTTT.

CDR3 in amino acids: CASSLEAGAGELFF. In DNA form, the CDR3 reads TGCGCCAGCAGCTTGGAGGCAGGCGCCGGGGAGCTGTTTTTT. The chain carries TRBV5-1 and TRBJ2-2; D gene unclear. Trimming cost V 0 bases and J 6 bases, with 9 bases left between them. This CDR3 is built from 14 residues. Per germline, CDR1 SGHRS and CDR2 YFSETQ.

The chain is built from TRBV5-4 and TRBJ2-1; 8 bases align to TRBD2. Germline loops: CDR1 SGHNT, CDR2 YYREEE (reference sequence). The CDR3 runs 15 residues. V lost 1 base, J lost 5 bases, and 5 bases stayed unmatched. CDR3 loop: CASSLSSGVHNEQFF. The CDR3 DNA follows: TGTGCCAGCAGCTTGAGTAGCGGGGTTCACAATGAGCAGTTCTTC.

In its sample, this clone was seen once. The chain has TRBV2 and TRBJ1-6, with D perhaps TRBD1 (6 bases). Trimming stripped 6 bases from V and 9 bases from J, with 15 bases between. Germline assignment: CDR1 SNHLY and CDR2 FYNNEI. The CDR3 has 14 amino acids. CDR3 in DNA: TGTGCCAGCAGACAGGGTGATGTGGTTTCACCCCTCCACTTT. Translated, it gives CASRQGDVVSPLHF.

The rearrangement links TRBV7-8 to TRBJ1-2, with D possibly being TRBD1 (5 bases). This CDR3 has 15 residues. Germline V CDR1 and CDR2: SGHVS, FQNEAQ. V lost 0 bases and J lost 8, with 16 bases in between. Written as DNA, the CDR3 is TGTGCCAGCAGCTTAGCGGGTCAGGGTTTTGGAGGCTACACCTTC. This codes for CASSLAGQGFGGYTF. The full variable domain, its missing parts supplied by reference TRBV7-8 and TRBJ1-2, is GAGVSQSPRYKVAKRGQDVALRCDPISGHVSLFWYQQALGQGPEFLTYFQNEAQLDKSGLPSDRFFAERPEGSVSTLKIQRTQQEDSAVYLCASSLAGQGFGGYTFGSGTRLTVV.

This clone was detected only a few times. The J gene is TRBJ1-5, the V gene TRBV19; tentative D call: TRBD1 (5 bases). Germline CDR1 and CDR2: LNHDA and SQIVND (reference sequence). The CDR3 has 15 residues. V was pared by 3 bases and J by 6 bases, with 15 bases between. CDR3 protein: CASSIWRHGGQPQHF. CDR3 DNA sequence: TGTGCCAGTAGTATCTGGCGCCACGGGGGTCAGCCCCAGCATTTT.

The chain links TRBV7-6 to TRBJ1-4; TRBD1 agrees at 9 bases. V was clipped by 1 base and J by 13 bases; unmatched bases: 10. Germline loops: CDR1 SGHVS, CDR2 FNYEAQ. The CDR3 is made up of 15 amino acids. The CDR3 is CASSLETGGLGGLFF. The CDR3 region has the DNA TGTGCCAGCAGCTTAGAGACAGGGGGGTTAGGGGGACTGTTTTTT.

The genes are TRBV7-9 and TRBJ1-1, with 8 bases that match TRBD1. The CDR3 is made up of 13 amino acids. The junction had 9 bases not matched to a gene; V was cut back by 5 bases and J by 10 bases. Germline CDR1 and CDR2: SEHNR and FQNEAQ (reference sequence). The CDR3: CASSRGQGARAFF. Here the CDR3 DNA reads TGTGCCAGCAGCCGAGGGCAGGGGGCGCGAGCTTTCTTT.

The genes are TRBV7-2 and TRBJ2-7; D unclear. Per germline, CDR1 SGHTA and CDR2 FQGNSA. The CDR3 runs 11 residues. Between the trimmed V and J ends, which lost 6 bases and 7 bases, there was a span of 10 bases. CDR3 coding DNA: TGTGCCAGCAGTCCCCTGAGTGAGCAGTACTTC. Amino acids: CASSPLSEQYF.

This chain connects TRBV18 to TRBJ1-4; D remains ambiguous. Germline V gene lookup returns CDR1 KGHSH and CDR2 LQKENI. Trimming shortened V by 2 bases and J by 5 bases, and 9 bases separated the two germline ends. This CDR3 region has 14 residues. CDR3 coding DNA: TGTGCCAGCTCACCAAGCCAACCCAATGAAAAACTGTTTTTT. Translation: CASSPSQPNEKLFF.

This chain joins TRBV6-5 and TRBJ2-7; D gene uncertain. This CDR3 is 13 amino acids long. Germline CDR1 and CDR2: MNHEY and SVGAGI. Deletions cut 7 bases from V and 3 bases from J, with 13 bases between. CDR3 bases: TGTGCCAGCACCCGTCCCGGTGGCTACGAGCAGTACTTC. Protein product: CASTRPGGYEQYF.